This T cell receptor (beta chain) was retrieved from a study of T cells in Graves' hyperthyroidism and ophthalmopathy. The CDR3 loop spans 15 amino acids. From germline, CDR1 is DFQATT and CDR2 SNEGSKA (reference sequence). Losses at the gene ends were 7 bases for V and 2 bases for J; bases not matched to a gene: 10. This clonotype was seen a handful of times. The investigators amplified TCR beta CDR3 regions from RNA transcripts. HTBI primers drove first-round RT-PCR of the TCR CDR3. Each CDR3 protein is one row after TCRdb ran MiXCR on the multiplex PCR reads. The repertoire holds some 700,000 distinct CDR3 sequences, with 17% as singletons.

The sequence came from a man aged 50-59 years with Graves' hyperthyroidism. This chain uses TRBV20-1 with TRBJ1-1; TRBD1 matches 10 bases. Sequenced input: blood. The CDR3, as DNA: TGCAGTGGAAGGGGGACAGGGGCTTCAAACACTGAAGCTTTCTTT. Protein: CSGRGTGASNTEAFF.